The 21 T cell receptor beta chains in this list originate from one sample, sequenced in a study of metastatic and nonmetastatic thyroid tumors. TCRdb reanalyzed the PCR reads with MiXCR. The sample has tens of thousands of clones; roughly 15% are singletons. Before thyroid surgery, none of the patients had received any treatment. What was sequenced was blood. These receptors came from a female donor with papillary thyroid cancer or a benign thyroid nodule (not recorded which). Some clones in this sample may be carry-over from other donors' samples.

The sample holds many counts of this clone. A much larger clone sits a single nucleotide away, making a read error possible. Different DNA sequences within this sample yield the same CDR3. The chain employs TRBV10-3 and TRBJ1-1, with 7 nucleotides matching TRBD1. Germline CDR1 is ENHRY and CDR2 is SYGVKD. This CDR3 contains 15 residues. CDR3 protein: CAISDEGAGDTEAFF. In DNA form, the CDR3 reads TGTGCCATCAGTGACGAGGGGGCGGGGGACACCGAAGCTTTCTTT.

The chain has TRBV6-5 and TRBJ1-1, with D tentatively TRBD1 (5 bases). Germline V lookup: CDR1 MNHEY, CDR2 SVGAGI. Trimming took off 2 bases at V and 10 bases at J, with 17 bases between the two ends. CDR3 size: 14 residues. For the CDR3, the DNA is TGTGCCAGCAGTTACGGTATTTCGGGGGGTGGAGCTTTCTTT. As protein: CASSYGISGGGAFF.

This clone was detected many times. This chain connects TRBV6-1 to TRBJ2-7; possible D gene TRBD2, 5 bases. The CDR3 is made up of 12 amino acids. Trimming removed 6 bases at V and 2 bases at J, with 8 bases between. Per germline, CDR1 MNHNS and CDR2 SASEGT. DNA of the CDR3: TGTGCCAGCAGAGGACTTGCCTACGAGCAGTACTTC. Its protein is CASRGLAYEQYF.

This clone was detected ten times or more. This chain links TRBV19 with TRBJ1-1; 7 nucleotides agree with TRBD1. Germline-derived CDR1 and CDR2 are LNHDA and SQIVND (reference sequence). After removal of 6 bases from V and 6 bases from J, the junction contained 10 bases not matched to a gene. This CDR3 region has 14 residues. In DNA, the CDR3 is TGTGCCAGTAGACAAGAACAGGGGAGGGCTGAAGCTTTCTTT. Amino acid sequence: CASRQEQGRAEAFF.

This clone was seen many times. This sequence joins TRBV30 and TRBJ1-4; D might be TRBD1 (5 bases). Germline-derived CDR1 and CDR2 are GTSNPN and SVGIG (reference sequence). The CDR3 covers 13 residues. Deletions cut 2 bases from V and 8 bases from J, with 12 bases between. The CDR3 loop reads CAWSNGGDEKLFF. As DNA, the CDR3 is TGTGCCTGGAGTAACGGGGGGGACGAAAAACTGTTTTTT.

This clone was observed at least ten times. CDR3 amino acids: CASSADTSEQFF. In nucleotides, the CDR3 is TGCGCCAGCAGCGCTGACACAAGTGAGCAGTTCTTC. This chain connects TRBV5-1 to TRBJ2-1; D is unclear. V was shortened by 4 bases and J by 9 bases, with 11 bases between the two germline ends. The CDR3 is made up of 12 amino acids. From germline, CDR1 is SGHRS and CDR2 YFSETQ.

The chain employs TRBV3-1 and TRBJ1-2, with TRBD1 identical over 8 bases. V lost 4 bases and J lost 6; bases outside the gene matches: 4. Germline V CDR1 and CDR2: LGHDT, YNNKEL (reference sequence). There are 13 residues in the CDR3. CDR3 protein: CASSLRTGNGYTF. For the CDR3, the DNA is TGTGCCAGCAGCCTAAGGACAGGGAATGGCTACACCTTC.

This clone turned up a few times. The gene calls are TRBV6-2 or TRBV6-3 and TRBJ2-3; possibly TRBD1 or TRBD2 for D (5 bases each). Looked up from germline, CDR1 is MNHEY and CDR2 is SVGEGT. The V gene lost 5 bases and the J gene lost 0 bases, with 15 bases spanning the gap. This CDR3 has 16 amino acids. The CDR3 loop reads CASSHFGDPSTDTQYF. The CDR3 coding sequence is TGTGCCAGCAGTCACTTCGGGGACCCAAGCACAGATACGCAGTATTTT.

This clone was seen ten or more times. The genes are TRBV3-1 and TRBJ2-2, with D perhaps TRBD2 (6 bases). The CDR3 is made up of 15 amino acids. Germline V gene data show CDR1 as LGHDT and CDR2 as YNNKEL (reference sequence). Trimming took 1 base from V and 5 from J, leaving 11 bases between them. The CDR3 spells CASSQVSGYTGELFF. The CDR3 DNA reads as TGTGCCAGCAGCCAAGTGAGCGGGTATACCGGGGAGCTGTTTTTT.

To note about this clone: One end of the junction is discordant with germline, which a read error may explain. The V gene is TRBV4-1, the J gene TRBJ2-5; 8 bases fit TRBD2. This CDR3 has 18 amino acids. The germline V gene encodes CDR1 MGHRA and CDR2 YSYEKL. Written as DNA, the CDR3 is TGCGCCAGCAGCCAAGTCGTCTGGGCGGGGGGAGTCGAAGAGATCCAGTACTTC. Translation gives CASSQVVWAGGVEEIQYF.

This clone is deemed medium-sized. The chain is built from TRBV27 and TRBJ2-7; perhaps D is TRBD1 or TRBD2 (5 bases each). Germline CDR1 is MNHEY and CDR2 is SMNVEV (reference sequence). V was pared by 6 bases and J by 1 base, with 10 bases between. The CDR3 has 13 amino acids. CDR3: CASRTEGSYEQYF. Here the CDR3 DNA reads TGTGCCAGCAGGACCGAGGGGTCCTACGAGCAGTACTTC.

This clone was seen at least ten times. The genes are TRBV7-2 and TRBJ1-5; D is perhaps TRBD1 (6 bases). The V gene lost 5 bases and the J gene lost 6 bases, with 17 bases spanning the gap. Per germline, CDR1 SGHTA and CDR2 FQGNSA. The CDR3 covers 15 residues. The CDR3 nucleotides read TGTGCCAGCAGCCTAGGGGGGGGGGCTGGTCAGCCCCAGCATTTT. This gives the protein CASSLGGGAGQPQHF.

This clone has a count of ten or more. The rearrangement uses TRBV9 and TRBJ2-2; 8 nucleotides match TRBD2. Trimming removed 3 bases from V and 4 bases from J; junction bases left unmatched: 11. This CDR3 comprises 17 residues. In germline, CDR1 is SGDLS, CDR2 YYNGEE. Here the CDR3 reads CASSASGTSQGTGELFF. CDR3 coding DNA: TGTGCCAGCAGCGCCAGCGGGACTAGTCAAGGCACCGGGGAGCTGTTTTTT.

This clone was counted ten times or more. The V call is TRBV6-4, the J call TRBJ2-3; 7 bases line up with TRBD2. Per germline, CDR1 MRHNA and CDR2 SNTAGT. V was clipped by 0 bases and J by 1 base; unmatched bases: 1. The length of the CDR3 is 15 residues. The CDR3 bases are TGTGCCAGCAGTGACTCTCGGGGGGGCACAGATACGCAGTATTTT. Translated: CASSDSRGGTDTQYF.

This clone showed up many times. One junction end disagrees with the germline gene, perhaps due to a read error. The CDR3 DNA reads as TGCAGTGCTTACCCGACTAGCGGGGGTTACAATGGGCAGTTCTTC. This gives the protein CSAYPTSGGYNGQFF. This chain joins TRBV20-1 and TRBJ2-1, with 12 bases aligning to TRBD2. The CDR3 has 15 amino acids. Germline CDR1 reads DFQATT; CDR2 reads SNEGSKA (reference sequence).

This clone was seen more than once but under ten times. The chain carries TRBV6-1 and TRBJ2-3; D might be TRBD2 (5 bases). Trimming left V 7 bases short and J 4 bases short, with 15 bases between. CDR1 and CDR2 (germline): MNHNS, SASEGT. The CDR3 is made up of 14 amino acids. The CDR3 DNA sequence: TGTGCCAGCAATTCCGATACGGGGTCAGATACGCAGTATTTT. Translated, it gives CASNSDTGSDTQYF.

On this clone: A read error may explain this, as a much larger clone is one base away. The chain carries TRBV5-1 and TRBJ2-4; D assignment may be TRBD1 or TRBD2 (5 bases each). From germline, CDR1 is SGHRS and CDR2 YFSETQ. The CDR3 contains 15 residues. V was cut by 0 bases and J by 9 bases, with 16 bases left in between. CDR3 in DNA: TGCGCCAGCAGCTTGGGTTCCGGGACCCTCTCCATTCAGTACTTC. The encoded protein is CASSLGSGTLSIQYF.

For this clone: One end of the junction does not line up with germline, which may come from a read error. The V gene is TRBV7-9, the J gene TRBJ1-1, with D hard to call. Germline CDR1 reads SEHNR; CDR2 reads FQNEAQ (reference sequence). The CDR3 spans 13 residues. CDR3 in amino acids: CASSKDPNTEALF. CDR3 bases: TGTGCCAGCAGCAAGGACCCGAACACTGAAGCTCTCTTT. The full variable domain, its missing parts supplied by reference TRBV7-9 and TRBJ1-1, is DTGVSQNPRHKITKRGQNVTFRCDPISEHNRLYWYRQTLGQGPEFLTYFQNEAQLEKSRLLSDRFSAERPKGSFSTLEIQRTEQGDSAMYLCASSKDPNTEALFGQGTRLTVV.

By its share, this clone is medium-sized. The chain has TRBV12-3 or TRBV12-4 and TRBJ1-1; TRBD1 is a possible D gene (5 bases). Trimming pared 6 bases from V and 0 bases from J, leaving 14 bases between. The CDR3 runs 15 residues. CDR3 amino acids: CASSYRREMNTEAFF. CDR3 in DNA: TGTGCCAGCAGCTACAGGAGGGAGATGAACACTGAAGCTTTCTTT.

The chain has TRBV4-1 and TRBJ2-1; maybe TRBD2 (6 bases). The CDR3 covers 14 residues. Germline V CDR1 and CDR2: MGHRA, YSYEKL. The ends were cut back, 3 bases at V and 10 bases at J, with 16 bases in the middle. The DNA for the CDR3 is TGCGCCAGCAGCCAGATGGGGGGTACATGGGAGCAGTTCTTC. Its protein product is CASSQMGGTWEQFF.

A note on this clone: The junction and the germline gene differ at one end; a read error may be behind it. V usage is TRBV12-3 or TRBV12-4 and J usage is TRBJ2-2; D not resolved. This CDR3 is 14 amino acids long. Here the CDR3 reads CASSLDLGHGELFF. DNA for the CDR3: TGTGCCAGCAGCTTAGATTTAGGTCACGGGGAGCTGTTTTTT.